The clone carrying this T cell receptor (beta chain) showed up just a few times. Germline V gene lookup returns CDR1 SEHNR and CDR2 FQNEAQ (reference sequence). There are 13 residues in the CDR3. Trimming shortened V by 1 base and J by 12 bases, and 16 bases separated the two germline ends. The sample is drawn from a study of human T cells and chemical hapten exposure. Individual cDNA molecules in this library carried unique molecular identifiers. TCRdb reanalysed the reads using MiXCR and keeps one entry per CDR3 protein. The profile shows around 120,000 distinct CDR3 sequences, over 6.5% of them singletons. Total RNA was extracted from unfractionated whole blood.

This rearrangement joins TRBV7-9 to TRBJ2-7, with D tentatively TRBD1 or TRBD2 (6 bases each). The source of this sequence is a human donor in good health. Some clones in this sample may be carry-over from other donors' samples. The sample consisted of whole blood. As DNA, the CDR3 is TGTGCCAGCAGCTTAGAGGGGGGACGCCTCCCGTACTTC. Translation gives CASSLEGGRLPYF.